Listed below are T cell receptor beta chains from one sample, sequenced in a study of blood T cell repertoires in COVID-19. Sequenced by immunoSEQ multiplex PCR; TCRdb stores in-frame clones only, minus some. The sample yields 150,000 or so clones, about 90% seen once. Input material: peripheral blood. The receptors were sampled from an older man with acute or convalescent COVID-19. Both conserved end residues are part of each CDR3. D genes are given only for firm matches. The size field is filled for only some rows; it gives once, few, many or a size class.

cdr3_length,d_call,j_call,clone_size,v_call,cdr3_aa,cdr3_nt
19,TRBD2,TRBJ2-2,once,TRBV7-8,CASSRRGLAGGPGTGELFF,TGTGCCAGCAGCCGACGAGGACTAGCGGGAGGGCCGGGGACCGGGGAGCTGTTTTTT
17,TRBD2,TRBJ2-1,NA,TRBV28,CASSSQTGTSGKNEQFF,TGTGCCAGCAGTTCCCAGACCGGGACTAGCGGGAAGAATGAGCAGTTCTTC
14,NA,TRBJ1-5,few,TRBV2,CASSSSQGLQPQHF,TGTGCCAGCAGTTCCTCTCAGGGGCTCCAGCCCCAGCATTTT
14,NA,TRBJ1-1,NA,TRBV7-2,CASSPSRVGTEAFF,TGTGCCAGCAGCCCCAGCAGGGTGGGGACTGAAGCTTTCTTT
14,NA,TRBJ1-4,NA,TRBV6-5,CASGLTSTNEKLFF,TGTGCCAGCGGACTTACGTCAACTAATGAAAAACTGTTTTTT
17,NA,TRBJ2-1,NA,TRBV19,CASALIAGSSSYNEQFF,TGTGCCAGTGCATTAATCGCAGGCTCCAGCTCCTACAATGAGCAGTTCTTC
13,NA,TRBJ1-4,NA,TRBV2,CASIGGWNEKLFF,TGTGCCAGCATCGGGGGGTGGAATGAAAAACTGTTTTTT
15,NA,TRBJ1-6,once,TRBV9,CASSEKSSYNSPLHF,TGTGCCAGCAGCGAGAAGAGCTCCTATAATTCACCCCTCCACTTT
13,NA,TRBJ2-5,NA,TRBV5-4,CASSLALGETQYF,TGTGCCAGCAGCTTGGCACTCGGAGAGACCCAGTACTTC
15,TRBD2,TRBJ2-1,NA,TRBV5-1,CASSRGLAGDNEQFF,TGCGCCAGCAGCCGTGGACTAGCGGGAGACAATGAGCAGTTCTTC
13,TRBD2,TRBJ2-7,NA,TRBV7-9,CAGGTSGIHEQYF,TGTGCCGGCGGGACTAGCGGGATTCACGAGCAGTACTTC
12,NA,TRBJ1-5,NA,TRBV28,CASSPPGQPQHF,TGTGCCAGCAGTCCGCCCGGGCAGCCCCAGCATTTT
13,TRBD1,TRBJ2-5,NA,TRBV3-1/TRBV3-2,CASSTGALETQYF,TGTGCCAGCAGCACAGGGGCTCTAGAGACCCAGTACTTC
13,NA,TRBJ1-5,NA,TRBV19,CASKTGYNQPQHF,TGTGCCAGTAAGACAGGCTATAATCAGCCCCAGCATTTT
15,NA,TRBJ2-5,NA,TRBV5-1,CASSLVSGTKETQYF,TGCGCCAGCAGCTTGGTTAGCGGAACTAAAGAGACCCAGTACTTC
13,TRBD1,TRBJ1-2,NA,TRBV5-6,CASSLRDRGRQNF,TGTGCCAGCAGCTTGAGGGACAGGGGACGCCAAAACTTC
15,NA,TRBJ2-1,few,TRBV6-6,CASSPGDLGGNEQFF,TGTGCCAGCAGTCCAGGTGACCTAGGGGGTAATGAGCAGTTCTTC
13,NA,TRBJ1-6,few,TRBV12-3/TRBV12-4,CASSTNSNSPLHF,TGTGCCAGCAGTACCAACAGTAATTCACCCCTCCACTTT
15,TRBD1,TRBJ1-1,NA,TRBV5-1,CASSLVGTGNTEAFF,TGCGCCAGCAGCTTGGTTGGGACAGGGAACACTGAAGCTTTCTTT
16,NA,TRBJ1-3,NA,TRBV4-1,CASSQEDSRFGNTIYF,TGCGCCAGCAGCCAAGAGGACAGTCGGTTTGGAAACACCATATATTTT
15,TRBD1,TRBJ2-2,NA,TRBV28,CASSLTGDRTGELFF,TGTGCCAGCAGTTTAACAGGGGATAGGACCGGGGAGCTGTTTTTT
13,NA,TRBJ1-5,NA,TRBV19,CASSPYGNQPQHF,TGTGCCAGTAGTCCTTATGGCAATCAGCCCCAGCATTTT
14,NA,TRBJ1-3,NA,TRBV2,CASSEQGSGNTIYF,TGTGCCAGCAGCGAACAGGGCTCTGGAAACACCATATATTTT
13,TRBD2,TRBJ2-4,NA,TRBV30,CAWSPGLAGASYF,TGTGCCTGGAGTCCAGGACTAGCGGGAGCCTCGTACTTC
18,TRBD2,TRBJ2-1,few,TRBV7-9,CASRPLLAGGLRYNEQFF,TGTGCCAGCAGACCCCTACTAGCGGGGGGGCTAAGGTACAATGAGCAGTTCTTC
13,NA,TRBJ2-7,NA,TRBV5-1,CASSLEGNYEQYF,TGCGCCAGCAGCTTGGAGGGGAACTACGAGCAGTACTTC
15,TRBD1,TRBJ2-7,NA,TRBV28,CAIGGTGGGSYEQYF,TGTGCCATCGGCGGGACAGGGGGCGGTTCCTACGAGCAGTACTTC
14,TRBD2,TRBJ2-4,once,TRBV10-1,CASSEGGRGNIQYF,TGCGCCAGCAGTGAGGGCGGGAGGGGGAACATTCAGTACTTC
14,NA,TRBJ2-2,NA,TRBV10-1,CASTQGSGTGELFF,TGCGCCAGTACACAGGGTTCGGGCACCGGGGAGCTGTTTTTT
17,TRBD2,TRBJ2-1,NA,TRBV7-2,CASSSYTSGGFVNEQFF,TGTGCCAGCAGCTCATACACTAGCGGGGGGTTTGTAAATGAGCAGTTCTTC
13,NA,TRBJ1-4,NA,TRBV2,CASEAGVAEKLFF,TGTGCCAGCGAGGCAGGGGTCGCTGAAAAACTGTTTTTT
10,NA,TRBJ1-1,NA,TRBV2,CASSEVGAFF,TGTGCCAGCAGTGAAGTCGGAGCTTTCTTT
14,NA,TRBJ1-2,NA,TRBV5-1,CASSSGLFLDGYTF,TGCGCCAGCAGCTCGGGTCTTTTCTTGGATGGCTACACCTTC
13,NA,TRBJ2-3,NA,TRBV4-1,CASSQGATDTQYF,TGCGCCAGCAGCCAAGGGGCCACAGATACGCAGTATTTT
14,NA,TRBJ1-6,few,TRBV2,CAGRSTAYNSPLHF,TGTGCCGGACGGTCGACAGCCTATAATTCACCCCTCCACTTT
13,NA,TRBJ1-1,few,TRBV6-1,CASSESRRTEAFF,TGTGCCAGCAGTGAGTCTAGGCGGACTGAAGCTTTCTTT
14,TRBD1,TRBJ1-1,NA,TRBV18,CASSPDRMNTEAFF,TGTGCCAGCTCTCCGGACAGGATGAACACTGAAGCTTTCTTT
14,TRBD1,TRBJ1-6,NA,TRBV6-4,CASSAGTANSPLHF,TGTGCCAGCAGCGCCGGGACAGCGAATTCACCCCTCCACTTT
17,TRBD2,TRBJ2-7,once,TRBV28,CASSNPGLARNVYEQYF,TGTGCCAGCAGCAACCCGGGACTAGCGAGAAACGTCTACGAGCAGTACTTC
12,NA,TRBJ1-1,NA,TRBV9,CASSVQDTEAFF,TGTGCCAGCAGCGTCCAGGACACTGAAGCTTTCTTT
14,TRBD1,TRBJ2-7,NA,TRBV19,CASSSGQGPYEQYF,TGTGCCAGTAGTTCCGGACAGGGCCCCTACGAGCAGTACTTC
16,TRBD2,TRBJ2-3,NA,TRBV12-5,CASGLAGRGETDTQYF,TGTGCTAGTGGTTTGGCGGGGCGGGGGGAAACAGATACGCAGTATTTT
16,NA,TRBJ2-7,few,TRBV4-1,CASSQDPQRVPYEQYF,TGCGCCAGCAGCCAAGATCCCCAGCGGGTTCCCTACGAGCAGTACTTC
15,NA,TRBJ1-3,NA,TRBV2,CASSEAAGVGNTIYF,TGTGCCAGCAGTGAAGCTGCAGGGGTTGGAAACACCATATATTTT
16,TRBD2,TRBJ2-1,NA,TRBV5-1,CASSPPLAGGVDEQFF,TGCGCCAGCAGCCCACCCCTAGCGGGGGGGGTCGATGAGCAGTTCTTC
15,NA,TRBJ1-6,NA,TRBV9,CASSLRGGYNSPLHF,TGTGCCAGCAGCTTAAGGGGGGGCTATAATTCACCCCTCCACTTT
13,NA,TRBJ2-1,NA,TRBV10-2,CASSEGAWNEQFF,TGCGCCAGCAGTGAGGGGGCGTGGAATGAGCAGTTCTTC
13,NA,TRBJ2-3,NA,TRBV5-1,CASSKPGTDTQYF,TGCGCCAGCAGCAAACCCGGGACAGATACGCAGTATTTT
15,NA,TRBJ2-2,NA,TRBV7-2,CASSLRGANTGELFF,TGTGCCAGCAGCTTGCGGGGAGCGAACACCGGGGAGCTGTTTTTT
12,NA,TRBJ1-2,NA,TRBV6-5,CASSLLDYGYTF,TGTGCCAGCAGTCTACTCGATTATGGCTACACCTTC
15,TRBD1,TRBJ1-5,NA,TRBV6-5,CASAPDRGSGQPQHF,TGTGCCAGCGCCCCCGACAGGGGTTCGGGACAGCCCCAGCATTTT
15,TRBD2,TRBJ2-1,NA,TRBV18,CASSPIAGGSLEQFF,TGTGCCAGCTCACCGATAGCGGGAGGGTCGCTTGAGCAGTTCTTC
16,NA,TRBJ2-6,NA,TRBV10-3,CAISESEGSGANVLTF,TGTGCCATCAGTGAGTCGGAGGGTTCTGGGGCCAACGTCCTGACTTTC
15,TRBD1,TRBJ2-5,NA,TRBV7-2,CASSPGTGGTETQYF,TGTGCCAGCAGCCCCGGGACAGGGGGAACTGAGACCCAGTACTTC
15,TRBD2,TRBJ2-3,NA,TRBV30,CAWTRLAGSTDTQYF,TGTGCCTGGACTAGGCTAGCGGGAAGCACAGATACGCAGTATTTT
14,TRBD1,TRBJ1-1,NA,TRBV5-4,CASSPGQGRTEAFF,TGTGCCAGCAGCCCGGGACAGGGGAGGACTGAAGCTTTCTTT
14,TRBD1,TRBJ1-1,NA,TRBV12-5,CASGPGTGNTEAFF,TGTGCTAGTGGCCCCGGGACAGGGAACACTGAAGCTTTCTTT
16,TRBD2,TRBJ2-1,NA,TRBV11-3,CASSLFWRENYNEQFF,TGTGCCAGCAGCTTATTTTGGCGGGAGAACTACAATGAGCAGTTCTTC
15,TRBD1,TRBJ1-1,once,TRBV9,CASSPGQGRDTEAFF,TGTGCCAGCAGCCCAGGACAGGGAAGGGACACTGAAGCTTTCTTT
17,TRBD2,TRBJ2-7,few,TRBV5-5,CASSLVLTSGGPYEQYF,TGTGCCAGCAGCTTGGTACTAACTAGCGGGGGACCCTACGAGCAGTACTTC